This section outlines one TCR beta chain sequence together with its context. Antigen specificity is unknown. The data were taken from a study of memory CD4+ T cells and cytomegalovirus serostatus. Study results and limitations: The CMV-associated TCR signature appears largely within the CD4+ memory repertoire.

Clones were sequenced by immunoSEQ multiplex PCR, and TCRdb holds only the in-frame ones, with some missing. The sample includes 75,000 to 90,000 clones, roughly 80% of them seen just once. Single viable CD3+CD4+CD8-CD45RO+ cells were sorted as the memory CD4+ T cells. Germline V gene data show CDR1 as GTSNPN and CDR2 as SVGIG (reference sequence). The CDR3 runs to 13 residues. V shed 3 bases and J 7 bases; nucleotides not matched to a gene: 1. The sample was memory CD4+ T cells from blood. The sequence was obtained from an adult in good health and CMV-seronegative. The V call is TRBV30, the J call TRBJ1-6, with 9 bases that match TRBD1. The DNA of the CDR3 is TGTGCCTGGAGGACAGGGGGGAATTCACCCCTCCACTTT. Translation gives CAWRTGGNSPLHF.